This T cell receptor beta chain derives from a study of metastatic and nonmetastatic thyroid tumors. Study context: Comparison of repertoires was carried out across blood and tumor or nodule tissue from malignant and benign thyroid patients. Study-level findings and limits: Benign nodules reportedly had significantly lower TCR beta diversity than malignant thyroid tumors in blood and tumor.

In the original workflow: Clinicopathological groups differed in CDR3, with these differences serving to build a distant-metastasis classifier for papillary thyroid cancer. Using MiXCR, TCRdb reanalyzed the PCR reads. Here the V and J calls rest on TCRdb's processing, not on the authors' analysis. The sample includes under 45,000 clones, around 17% of them seen just once. This clone was seen at least ten times. What it binds is unknown. This CDR3 is 14 amino acids long. Germline-derived CDR1 and CDR2 are SGHDT and YYEEEE. J was trimmed by 3 bases and V by 4 bases; bases with no gene match: 6. No patient had received any treatment before thyroid surgery.

V gene TRBV5-6 combines with J gene TRBJ2-7; 8 nucleotides match TRBD2. The source material was tumor tissue. The sequence came from a female donor with papillary thyroid cancer or a benign thyroid nodule (not recorded which). Some clones in this sample may be carry-over from other donors' samples. This chain's CDR3 is CASSTIAGLYEQYF. CDR3 bases: TGTGCCAGCAGCACAATAGCGGGACTCTACGAGCAGTACTTC.